A selection of T cell receptor beta chains follows, all from one sample in a study of blood T cell repertoires in COVID-19. The assay was immunoSEQ multiplex PCR, and TCRdb's table has in-frame clones only and misses some. The sample consists of 170,000 or so clones, just under 80% of them appearing once. The material sequenced was peripheral blood. These receptors originate from a man in his 70s with active or convalescent COVID-19. The CDR3 runs from the conserved cysteine through the conserved F or W. D genes are given only for firm matches. Expanded clones are given a class, and other clones once, few, many or no size at all.

13 TRBJ1-5 TRBD1 - TRBV30 TGTGCCTGGACCCAGGGGGCAGGGCAGCCCCAGCATTTT CAWTQGAGQPQHF
16 TRBJ2-6 - - TRBV6-1 TGTGCCAGCAGTGAAGCAGCCTCCTCTGGGGCCAACGTCCTGACTTTC CASSEAASSGANVLTF
13 TRBJ2-7 - - TRBV15 TGTGCCACCAGCAGAGATCACTCCTACGAGCAGTACTTC CATSRDHSYEQYF
15 TRBJ1-3 TRBD1 - TRBV4-2 TGTGCCAGCAGCCTGGGGACAGGGAGAGGAAACACCATATATTTT CASSLGTGRGNTIYF
11 TRBJ2-3 TRBD1 - TRBV7-9 TGTGCCAGCAGCTTAAGGGGGCTTCAGTATTTT CASSLRGLQYF
15 TRBJ2-2 TRBD2 once TRBV6-5 TGTGCCAGCAGTTCTAGCGGGAGGGCCTCCGGGGAGCTGTTTTTT CASSSSGRASGELFF
15 TRBJ1-6 - - TRBV7-6 TGTGCCAGCAGCTTAGGGTCCAGGGTCGAATCACCCCTCCACTTT CASSLGSRVESPLHF
13 TRBJ2-7 - - TRBV4-2 TGTGCCAGCAGCCGCGAACAGGGTCGAGAGCAGTACTTC CASSREQGREQYF
15 TRBJ2-7 TRBD1 - TRBV24-1 TGTGCCACCCGAGCCAGGGACAGGTCACTCGACGAGCAGTACTTC CATRARDRSLDEQYF
17 TRBJ2-3 TRBD2 once TRBV7-8 TGTGCCAGCAGCGCCATCGGGGGGACCTTCTCCACAGATACGCAGTATTTT CASSAIGGTFSTDTQYF
15 TRBJ1-1 TRBD1 - TRBV3-1/TRBV3-2 TGTGCCAGCAGCCACGCCGGGACAGGAGGAACTGAAGCTTTCTTT CASSHAGTGGTEAFF
15 TRBJ1-5 - - TRBV5-8 TGTGCCAGCAGCCGCCACCCGCCCTACAATCAGCCCCAGCATTTT CASSRHPPYNQPQHF
16 TRBJ2-3 TRBD1 - TRBV18 TGTGCCAGCTCACTTTCCGGACAGGGAGGTACAGATACGCAGTATTTT CASSLSGQGGTDTQYF
16 TRBJ2-3 TRBD2 - TRBV11-2 TGTGCCAGCAGCTCGGGTCCGGGACTAGGGGCAGATACGCAGTATTTT CASSSGPGLGADTQYF
16 TRBJ1-6 - - TRBV27 TGTGCCAGCAGGTTCCTTACGACAGCTGATAATTCACCCCTCCACTTT CASRFLTTADNSPLHF
16 TRBJ1-2 TRBD1 few TRBV19 TGTGCCAGTACCCCACGACAGGGGGGAGATAACTATGGCTACACCTTC CASTPRQGGDNYGYTF
13 TRBJ2-3 TRBD1 - TRBV30 TGTGCCCTCGACAGGGCGATCACAGATACGCAGTATTTT CALDRAITDTQYF
14 TRBJ1-2 - - TRBV18 TGTGCCAGCTCACCAGAAGAGGGCAACTATGGCTACACCTTC CASSPEEGNYGYTF
14 TRBJ2-7 TRBD1 - TRBV6-5 TGTGCCAGCAGTTTGGAACAGGGGGTTTACGAGCAGTACTTC CASSLEQGVYEQYF
12 TRBJ2-5 - - TRBV5-1 TGCGCCAGCAGTTACGACAGGGAGACCCAGTACTTC CASSYDRETQYF
15 TRBJ1-1 - - TRBV30 TGTGCCTGGAGCTCATTCGACAGTTTGAACACTGAAGCTTTCTTT CAWSSFDSLNTEAFF
15 TRBJ1-1 TRBD1 - TRBV7-2 TGTGCCAGCAGCTTTCGACAGGGGGCGAGTACTGAAGCTTTCTTT CASSFRQGASTEAFF
13 TRBJ1-5 TRBD1 - TRBV12-3/TRBV12-4 TGTGCCAGCAGCAACGGACAGGGGAAGCCCCAGCATTTT CASSNGQGKPQHF
13 TRBJ1-4 TRBD1 - TRBV29-1 TGCAGCGTTTCAGGGGGCGCGGGTGAAAAACTGTTTTTT CSVSGGAGEKLFF
14 TRBJ2-7 TRBD2 - TRBV6-6 TGTGCCAGCACTCCCCTAGCGGGAGAATCCGAGCAGTACTTC CASTPLAGESEQYF
15 TRBJ1-1 TRBD1 - TRBV5-1 TGCGCCAGCAGCTTGGGAACAGGGGCGAACACTGAAGCTTTCTTT CASSLGTGANTEAFF
15 TRBJ1-1 - - TRBV10-1 TGCGCCAGCAGTGCCAACTCAGGGGTCCCCACTGAAGCTTTCTTT CASSANSGVPTEAFF
15 TRBJ2-3 - - TRBV7-3 TGTGCCAGCAGCTTAATTGGAGGGCCCACAGATACGCAGTATTTT CASSLIGGPTDTQYF
16 TRBJ2-1 TRBD1 - TRBV27 TGTGCCAGCAGTCCCTTGGGACAGGGGGCGGGACATGAGCAGTTCTTC CASSPLGQGAGHEQFF
17 TRBJ2-7 TRBD2 once TRBV11-2 TGTGCCAGCAGCTTAGGCCCCGGGACTAGCGGGGGATACGAGCAGTACTTC CASSLGPGTSGGYEQYF
15 TRBJ1-1 TRBD1 - TRBV13 TGTGCCAGCAGCTTAGGGGACAGGGGTAACACTGAAGCTTTCTTT CASSLGDRGNTEAFF
16 TRBJ1-2 - few TRBV5-1 TGCGCCAGCAGTCAAGTTACAGGGACCAGCGGCTATGGCTACACCTTC CASSQVTGTSGYGYTF
14 TRBJ2-3 - - TRBV12-5 TGTGCTAGTGGTTTCCCCGCGGGGGCCGATACGCAGTATTTT CASGFPAGADTQYF
16 TRBJ1-5 TRBD1 - TRBV7-2 TGTGCCAGCAGCCCCCGCCGGGGGACAGGGTTTCAGCCCCAGCATTTT CASSPRRGTGFQPQHF
14 TRBJ1-6 - - TRBV19 TGTGCCAGTAGTATACGTGACAGTAATTCACCCCTCCACTTT CASSIRDSNSPLHF
15 TRBJ2-5 - - TRBV18 TGTGCCAGCTCACAAAAGCAGGCGATCCAAGAGACCCAGTACTTC CASSQKQAIQETQYF
13 TRBJ1-5 - few TRBV5-4 TGTGCCAGCAGCTCCGCAGTTAATCAGCCCCAGCATTTT CASSSAVNQPQHF
14 TRBJ1-1 - - TRBV29-1 TGCAGCGTGATCCGGGACAACTCAAACACTGAAGCTTTCTTT CSVIRDNSNTEAFF
14 TRBJ2-1 - - TRBV30 TGTGCCTGGAGTGAAAGACAGGACTACAATGAGCAGTTCTTC CAWSERQDYNEQFF
14 TRBJ2-7 - once TRBV3-1/TRBV3-2 TGTGCCAGCAGCCAGGGGACAAGCTCCTACGAGCAGTACTTC CASSQGTSSYEQYF
15 TRBJ1-1 TRBD1 - TRBV30 TGTGCCTGGAAACGGGACAGGGTAGGGGACACTGAAGCTTTCTTT CAWKRDRVGDTEAFF
15 TRBJ2-7 TRBD2 - TRBV18 TGTGCCAGCTCACCAGAGACGGGAGGTCTCTACGAGCAGTACTTC CASSPETGGLYEQYF
16 TRBJ2-1 - few TRBV5-1 TGCGCCAGCAGCCGGCGGGCTGGGTTGTCCTACAATGAGCAGTTCTTC CASSRRAGLSYNEQFF
14 TRBJ2-2 - - TRBV6-5 TGTGCCAGCAGACAGGGTCCGAACACCGGGGAGCTGTTTTTT CASRQGPNTGELFF
16 TRBJ1-1 - few TRBV6-1 TGTGCCAGCAGTGAAAGAGAGGCAGGGTCACACACTGAAGCTTTCTTT CASSEREAGSHTEAFF
14 TRBJ1-2 TRBD1 - TRBV30 TGTGCCTGGAGCCACCGGACAGGGGGCGTCGGCTACACCTTC CAWSHRTGGVGYTF
16 TRBJ1-2 TRBD1 - TRBV19 TGTGCCAGTAGTATAACCGGGACAGCTAACGGCTATGGCTACACCTTC CASSITGTANGYGYTF
14 TRBJ2-3 - - TRBV2 TGTGCCAGCAGTGTACGGGTTAAAACAGATACGCAGTATTTT CASSVRVKTDTQYF
15 TRBJ1-2 - - TRBV21-1 TGTGCCAGCAGCCCTCCCCTCTCCACTGACTATGGCTACACCTTC CASSPPLSTDYGYTF